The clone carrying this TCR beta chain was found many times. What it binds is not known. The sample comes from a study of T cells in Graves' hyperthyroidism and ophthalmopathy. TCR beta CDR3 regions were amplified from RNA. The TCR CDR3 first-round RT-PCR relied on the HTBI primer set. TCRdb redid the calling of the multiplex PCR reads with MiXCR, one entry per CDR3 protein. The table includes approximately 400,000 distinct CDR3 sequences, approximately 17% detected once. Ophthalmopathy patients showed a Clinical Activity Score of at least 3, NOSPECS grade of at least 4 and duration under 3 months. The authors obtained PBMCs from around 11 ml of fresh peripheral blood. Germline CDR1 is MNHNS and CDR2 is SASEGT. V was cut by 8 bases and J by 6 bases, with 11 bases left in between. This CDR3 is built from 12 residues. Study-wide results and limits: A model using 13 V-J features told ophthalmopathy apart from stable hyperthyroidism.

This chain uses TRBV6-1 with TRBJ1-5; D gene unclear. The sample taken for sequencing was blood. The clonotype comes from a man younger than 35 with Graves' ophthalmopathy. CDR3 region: CASWKEGQPQHF. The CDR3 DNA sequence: TGTGCCAGCTGGAAGGAAGGTCAGCCCCAGCATTTT.